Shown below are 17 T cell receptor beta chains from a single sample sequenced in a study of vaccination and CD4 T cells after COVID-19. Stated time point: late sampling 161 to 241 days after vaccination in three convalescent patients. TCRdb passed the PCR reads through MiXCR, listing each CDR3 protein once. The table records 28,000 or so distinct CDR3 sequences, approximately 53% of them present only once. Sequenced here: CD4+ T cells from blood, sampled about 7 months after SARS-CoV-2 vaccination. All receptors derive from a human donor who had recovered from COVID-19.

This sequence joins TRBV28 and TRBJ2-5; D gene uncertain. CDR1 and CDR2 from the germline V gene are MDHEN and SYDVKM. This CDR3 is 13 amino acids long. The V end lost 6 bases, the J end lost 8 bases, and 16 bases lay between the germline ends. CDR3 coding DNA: TGTGCCAGCAGCAATACATACCAGCCCACCCAGTACTTC. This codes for CASSNTYQPTQYF.

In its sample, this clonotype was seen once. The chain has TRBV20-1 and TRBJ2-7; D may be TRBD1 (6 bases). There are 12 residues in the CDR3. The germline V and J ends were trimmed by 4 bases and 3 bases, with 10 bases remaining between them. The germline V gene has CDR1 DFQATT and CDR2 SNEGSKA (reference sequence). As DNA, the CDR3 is TGCAGTGCTAAAAGGGGGAACTACGAGCAGTACTTC. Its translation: CSAKRGNYEQYF.

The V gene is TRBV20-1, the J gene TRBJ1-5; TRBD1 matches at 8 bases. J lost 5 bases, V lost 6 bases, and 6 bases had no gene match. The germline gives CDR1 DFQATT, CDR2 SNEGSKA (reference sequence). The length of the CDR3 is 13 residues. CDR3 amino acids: CSANTQGDQPQHF. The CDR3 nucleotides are TGCAGTGCGAACACACAGGGGGATCAGCCCCAGCATTTT.

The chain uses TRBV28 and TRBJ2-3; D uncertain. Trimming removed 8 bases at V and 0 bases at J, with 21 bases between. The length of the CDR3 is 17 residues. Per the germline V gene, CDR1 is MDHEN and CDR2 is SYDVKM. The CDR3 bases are TGTGCCAGCCCCGCAAGTCGGGTCGGATACAGCACAGATACGCAGTATTTT. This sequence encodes CASPASRVGYSTDTQYF.

The CDR3 loop is CASSSRLAGVSVTQYF. The CDR3 DNA is TGTGCCAGCAGTTCAAGACTAGCGGGAGTGTCTGTGACCCAGTACTTC. The chain couples TRBV28 to TRBJ2-5; 12 nucleotides agree with TRBD2. CDR1 is MDHEN and CDR2 is SYDVKM in the germline V gene. The ends lost 4 bases at V and 7 bases at J; junction bases unmatched: 10. This CDR3 has 16 residues.

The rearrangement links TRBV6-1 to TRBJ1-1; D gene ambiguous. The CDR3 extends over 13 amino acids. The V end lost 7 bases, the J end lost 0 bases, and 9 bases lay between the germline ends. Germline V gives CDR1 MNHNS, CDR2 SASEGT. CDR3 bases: TGTGCCAGCATCGAACCCTTGAACACTGAAGCTTTCTTT. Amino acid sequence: CASIEPLNTEAFF.

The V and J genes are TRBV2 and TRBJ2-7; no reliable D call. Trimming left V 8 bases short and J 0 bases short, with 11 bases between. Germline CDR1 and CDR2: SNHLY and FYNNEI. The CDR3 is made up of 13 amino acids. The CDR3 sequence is CASRTINSYEQYF. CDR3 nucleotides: TGTGCCAGCCGGACCATAAACTCCTACGAGCAGTACTTC. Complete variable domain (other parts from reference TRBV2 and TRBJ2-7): EPEVTQTPSHQVTQMGQEVILRCVPISNHLYFYWYRQILGQKVEFLVSFYNNEISEKSEIFDDQFSVERPDGSNFTLKIRSTKLEDSAMYFCASRTINSYEQYFGPGTRLTVT.

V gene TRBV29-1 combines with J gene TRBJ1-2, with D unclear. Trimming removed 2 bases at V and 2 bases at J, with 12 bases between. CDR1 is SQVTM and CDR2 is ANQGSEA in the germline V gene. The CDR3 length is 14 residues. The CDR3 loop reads CSVESVRRNYGYTF. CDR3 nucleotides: TGCAGCGTTGAATCTGTCCGGAGGAACTATGGCTACACCTTC.

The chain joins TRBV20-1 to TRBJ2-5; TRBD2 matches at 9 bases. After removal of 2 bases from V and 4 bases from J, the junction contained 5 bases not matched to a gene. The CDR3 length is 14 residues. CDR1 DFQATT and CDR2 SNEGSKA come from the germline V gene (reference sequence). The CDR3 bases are TGCAGTGCTAGACTAGCGGGAATCAGAGAGACCCAGTACTTC. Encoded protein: CSARLAGIRETQYF.

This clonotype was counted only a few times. CDR3 DNA sequence: TGCAGTGCTCGGACAGAGATGAACACTGAAGCTTTCTTT. Its translation is CSARTEMNTEAFF. The J gene is TRBJ1-1, the V gene TRBV20-1; the D gene is possibly TRBD1 (6 bases). Trimming took off 5 bases at V and 0 bases at J, with 10 bases between the two ends. Germline-derived CDR1 and CDR2 are DFQATT and SNEGSKA (reference sequence). The CDR3 contains 13 residues.

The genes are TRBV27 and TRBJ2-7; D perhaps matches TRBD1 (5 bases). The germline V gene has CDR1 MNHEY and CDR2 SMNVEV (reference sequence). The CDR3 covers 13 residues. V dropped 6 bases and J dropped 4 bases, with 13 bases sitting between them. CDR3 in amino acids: CASSPGGQYEQYF. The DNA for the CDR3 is TGTGCCAGCAGCCCGGGCGGACAATACGAGCAGTACTTC.

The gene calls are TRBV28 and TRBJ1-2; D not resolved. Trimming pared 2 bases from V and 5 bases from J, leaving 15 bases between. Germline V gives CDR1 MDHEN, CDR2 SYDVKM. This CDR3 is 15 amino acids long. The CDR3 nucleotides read TGTGCCAGCAGTTTAGGAGGCTGGGTCGCTTATGGCTACACCTTC. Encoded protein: CASSLGGWVAYGYTF.

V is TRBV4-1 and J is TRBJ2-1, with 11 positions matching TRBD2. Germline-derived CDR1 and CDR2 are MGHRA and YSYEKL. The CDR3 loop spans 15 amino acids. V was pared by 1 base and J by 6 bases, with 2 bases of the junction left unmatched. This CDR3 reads CASSQVTSGSNEQFF. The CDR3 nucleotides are TGCGCCAGCAGCCAAGTAACTAGCGGGAGCAATGAGCAGTTCTTC.

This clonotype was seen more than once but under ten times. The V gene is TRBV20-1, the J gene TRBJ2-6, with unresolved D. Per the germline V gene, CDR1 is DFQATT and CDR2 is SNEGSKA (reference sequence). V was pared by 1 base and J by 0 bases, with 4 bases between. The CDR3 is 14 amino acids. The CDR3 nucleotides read TGCAGTGCTAGAGTCGACTCTGGGGCCAACGTCCTGACTTTC. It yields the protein CSARVDSGANVLTF.

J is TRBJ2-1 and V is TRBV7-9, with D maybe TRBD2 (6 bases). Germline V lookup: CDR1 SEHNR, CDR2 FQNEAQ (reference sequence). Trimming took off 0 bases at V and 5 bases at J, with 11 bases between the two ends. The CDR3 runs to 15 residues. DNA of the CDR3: TGTGCCAGCAGCTTAGCCGGGGGACTTAACAATGAGCAGTTCTTC. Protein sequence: CASSLAGGLNNEQFF.

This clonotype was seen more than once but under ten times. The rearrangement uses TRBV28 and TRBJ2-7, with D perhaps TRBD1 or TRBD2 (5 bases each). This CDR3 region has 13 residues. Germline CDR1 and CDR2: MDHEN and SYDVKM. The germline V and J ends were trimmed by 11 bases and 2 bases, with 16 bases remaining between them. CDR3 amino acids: CAGARGGTYEQYF. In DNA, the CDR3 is TGTGCCGGAGCCCGTGGGGGAACCTACGAGCAGTACTTC.

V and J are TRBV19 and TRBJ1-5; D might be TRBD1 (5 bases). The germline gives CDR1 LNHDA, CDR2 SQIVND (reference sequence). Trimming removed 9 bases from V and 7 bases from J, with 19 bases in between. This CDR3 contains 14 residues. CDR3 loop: CASMKGNLEQPQHF. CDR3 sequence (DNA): TGTGCCAGCATGAAGGGGAATTTGGAGCAGCCCCAGCATTTT.